Listed below are T cell receptor beta chains from one sample, sequenced in a study of blood T cells in healthy people across ages. TCRdb reanalysed the 5' RACE reads using MiXCR and keeps one entry per CDR3 protein. Altogether 630,000 or so distinct CDR3 sequences are present, roughly 31% being singletons, with the ten largest covering roughly 14%. Sequenced material: blood. The receptors originated from a woman at least 80 years old in good health. Each CDR3 is given with its conserved first and last residue. The order of the fields is V gene, D gene, clone size, J gene, CDR3 protein, CDR3 DNA. The D gene is left open where the match is weak. The size entry is marked missing in some rows and otherwise reads once, few, many or a size class.

>TRBV6-2/TRBV6-3|.|.|TRBJ2-3
CASSRSTDTLYF
TGTGCCAGCAGTCGGAGCACAGACACGCTGTATTTT
>TRBV5-1|.|.|TRBJ2-1
CASSLGLNEQFF
TGCGCCAGCAGCTTGGGACTCAATGAGCAGTTCTTC
>TRBV6-1|TRBD1|many|TRBJ2-5
CASSWDSQYQETQYF
TGTGCCAGCAGTTGGGACAGCCAGTACCAAGAGACCCAGTACTTC
>TRBV3-1|TRBD1|few|TRBJ1-2
CASSQGEGQNGYTF
TGTGCCAGCAGCCAAGGAGAGGGACAGAACGGCTACACCTTC
>TRBV29-1|.|.|TRBJ2-3
CSVITRGGSDTQYF
TGCAGCGTTATAACGAGGGGGGGTTCAGATACGCAGTATTTT
>TRBV7-9|TRBD2|many|TRBJ2-1
CASSLAGGHNEQFF
TGTGCCAGCAGTCTAGCGGGGGGCCACAATGAGCAGTTCTTC
>TRBV6-5|.|.|TRBJ1-4
CASSVGFGKLFF
TGTGCCAGCAGTGTGGGGTTCGGAAAACTGTTTTTT
>TRBV13|.|many|TRBJ2-6
CASSSGAEFSGANVLTF
TGTGCCAGCAGCTCAGGGGCAGAGTTCTCTGGGGCCAACGTCCTGACTTTC
>TRBV12-3/TRBV12-4|.|.|TRBJ2-3
CASSFSGPSTDVQYF
TGTGCCAGCAGTTTTTCCGGACCTAGCACAGATGTGCAATATTTT
>TRBV7-9|TRBD1|many|TRBJ1-2
CASSFITGGTDGYTF
TGTGCCAGCAGCTTTATTACAGGGGGAACTGATGGCTACACCTTC
>TRBV20-1|.|many|TRBJ2-7
CSVPRLEALGVYEQYF
TGCAGTGTCCCCCGGCTGGAAGCGCTGGGGGTCTACGAGCAGTACTTC
>TRBV30|TRBD1|.|TRBJ1-4
CAWSAGTGFEKLFF
TGTGCCTGGAGTGCGGGGACAGGGTTTGAAAAACTGTTTTTT
>TRBV4-3|TRBD2|many|TRBJ2-3
CASSPRGGQGVDTQYF
TGCGCCAGCAGCCCACGGGGGGGGCAAGGTGTGGATACGCAGTATTTT
>TRBV7-2|.|.|TRBJ1-4
CASSLVGGEKLFF
TGTGCCAGCAGCTTGGTTGGTGGGGAAAAACTGTTTTTT
>TRBV29-1|TRBD2|.|TRBJ2-2
CGVLSGGSTTGELFF
TGCGGCGTTCTTAGCGGGGGCTCAACCACCGGGGAGCTGTTTTTT
>TRBV28|.|.|TRBJ2-5
CASRSSQETQYF
TGTGCCAGCCGGTCGTCCCAAGAGACCCAGTACTTC
>TRBV6-1|TRBD1|few|TRBJ1-2
CASTSGQRMGGYTF
TGTGCCAGCACCTCGGGACAGAGGATGGGTGGCTACACCTTC
>TRBV29-1|.|many|TRBJ1-2
CSVDGLRDYGYTF
TGCAGCGTTGACGGCCTGAGGGACTATGGCTACACCTTC